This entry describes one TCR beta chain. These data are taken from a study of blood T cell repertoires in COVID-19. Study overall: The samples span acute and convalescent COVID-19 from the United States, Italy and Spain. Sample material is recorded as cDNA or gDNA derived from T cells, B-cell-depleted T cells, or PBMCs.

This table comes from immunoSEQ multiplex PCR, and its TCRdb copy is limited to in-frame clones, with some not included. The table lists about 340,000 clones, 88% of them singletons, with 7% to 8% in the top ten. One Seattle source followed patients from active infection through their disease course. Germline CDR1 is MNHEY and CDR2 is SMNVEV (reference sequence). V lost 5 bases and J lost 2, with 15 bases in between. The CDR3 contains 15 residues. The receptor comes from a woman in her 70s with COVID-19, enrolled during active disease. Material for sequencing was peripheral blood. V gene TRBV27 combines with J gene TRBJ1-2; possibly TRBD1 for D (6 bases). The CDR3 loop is CASSPIDRRNYGYTF. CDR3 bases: TGTGCCAGCAGTCCCATCGACAGGCGGAACTATGGCTACACCTTC.